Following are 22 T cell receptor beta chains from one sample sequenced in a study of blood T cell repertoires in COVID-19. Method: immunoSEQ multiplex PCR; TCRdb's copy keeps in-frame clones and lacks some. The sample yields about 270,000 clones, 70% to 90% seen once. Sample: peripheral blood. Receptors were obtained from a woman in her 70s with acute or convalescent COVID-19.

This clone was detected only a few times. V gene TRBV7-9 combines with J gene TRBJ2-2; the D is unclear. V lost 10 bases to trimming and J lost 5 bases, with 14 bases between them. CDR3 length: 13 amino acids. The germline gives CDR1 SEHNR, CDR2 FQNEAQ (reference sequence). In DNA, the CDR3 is TGTGCCATTTCCGCGGTGGCTACCGGGGAGCTGTTTTTT. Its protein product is CAISAVATGELFF.

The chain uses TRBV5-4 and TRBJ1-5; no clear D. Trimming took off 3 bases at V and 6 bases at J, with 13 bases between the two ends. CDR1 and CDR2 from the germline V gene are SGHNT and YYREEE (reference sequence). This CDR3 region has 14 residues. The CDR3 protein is CASSSGIKGQPQHF. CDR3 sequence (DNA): TGTGCCAGCAGCTCCGGGATTAAGGGTCAGCCCCAGCATTTT.

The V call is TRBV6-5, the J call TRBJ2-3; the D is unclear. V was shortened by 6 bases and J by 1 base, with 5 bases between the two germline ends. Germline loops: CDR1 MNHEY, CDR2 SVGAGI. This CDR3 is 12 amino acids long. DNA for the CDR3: TGTGCCAGCAGCCGGGGCACAGATACGCAGTATTTT. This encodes CASSRGTDTQYF.

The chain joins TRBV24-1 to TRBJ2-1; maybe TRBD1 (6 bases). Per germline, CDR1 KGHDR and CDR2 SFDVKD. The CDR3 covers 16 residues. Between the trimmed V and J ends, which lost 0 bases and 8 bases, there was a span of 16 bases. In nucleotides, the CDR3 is TGTGCCACCAGTGATTTGATAGACAGGAGAACGGATGAGCAGTTCTTC. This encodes CATSDLIDRRTDEQFF.

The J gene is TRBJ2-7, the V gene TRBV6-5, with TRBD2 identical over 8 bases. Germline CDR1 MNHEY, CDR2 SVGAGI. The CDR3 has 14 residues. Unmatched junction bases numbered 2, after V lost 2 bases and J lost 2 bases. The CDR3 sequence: CASSYGRGAYEQYF. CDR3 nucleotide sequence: TGTGCCAGCAGTTACGGGCGGGGGGCCTACGAGCAGTACTTC.

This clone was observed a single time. The CDR3 DNA reads TGCGCCAGCAGCTCTAGCGGCAGCCCCCAAGAGACCCAGTACTTC. Protein product: CASSSSGSPQETQYF. J is TRBJ2-5 and V is TRBV5-1; TRBD2 matches at 7 bases. Germline V CDR1 and CDR2: SGHRS, YFSETQ. There are 15 residues in the CDR3. V lost 3 bases to trimming and J lost 1 base; unmatched junction nucleotides: 6.

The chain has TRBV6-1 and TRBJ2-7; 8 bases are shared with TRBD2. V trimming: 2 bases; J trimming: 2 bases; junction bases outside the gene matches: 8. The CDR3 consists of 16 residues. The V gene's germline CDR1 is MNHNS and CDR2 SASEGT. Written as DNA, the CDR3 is TGTGCCAGCAGTGAAAGCCAGCGGGGGAAAACCTACGAGCAGTACTTC. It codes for CASSESQRGKTYEQYF.

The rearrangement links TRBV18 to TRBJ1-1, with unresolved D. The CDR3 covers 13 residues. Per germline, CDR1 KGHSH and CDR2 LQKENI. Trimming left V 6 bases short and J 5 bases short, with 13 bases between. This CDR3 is CASSRAGGTEAFF. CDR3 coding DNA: TGTGCCAGCTCCCGGGCGGGAGGGACTGAAGCTTTCTTT.

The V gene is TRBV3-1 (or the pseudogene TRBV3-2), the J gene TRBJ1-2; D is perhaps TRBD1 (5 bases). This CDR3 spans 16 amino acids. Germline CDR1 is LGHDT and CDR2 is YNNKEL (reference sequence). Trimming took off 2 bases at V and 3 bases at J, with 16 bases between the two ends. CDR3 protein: CASSQPSGVGYYGYTF. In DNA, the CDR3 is TGTGCCAGCAGCCAACCGTCGGGGGTTGGGTACTATGGCTACACCTTC.

CDR3: CASSFRLAGRQETQYF. As DNA, the CDR3 is TGTGCCAGCAGCTTCAGACTAGCGGGACGACAAGAGACCCAGTACTTC. The gene calls are TRBV7-6 and TRBJ2-5; TRBD2 agrees at 11 bases. V dropped 3 bases and J dropped 2; count of bases not matched to a gene: 5. Per the germline V gene, CDR1 is SGHVS and CDR2 is FNYEAQ. The length of the CDR3 is 16 residues.

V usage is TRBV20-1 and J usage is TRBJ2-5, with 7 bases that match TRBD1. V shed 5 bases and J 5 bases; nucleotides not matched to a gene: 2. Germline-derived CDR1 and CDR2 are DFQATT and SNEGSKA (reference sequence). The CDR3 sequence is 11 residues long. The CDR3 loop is CSAGQAETQYF. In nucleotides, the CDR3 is TGCAGTGCTGGACAGGCGGAGACCCAGTACTTC.

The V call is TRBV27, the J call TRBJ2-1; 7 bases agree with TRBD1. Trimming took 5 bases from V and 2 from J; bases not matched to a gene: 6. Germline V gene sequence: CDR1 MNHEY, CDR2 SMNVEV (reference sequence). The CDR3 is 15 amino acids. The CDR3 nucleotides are TGTGCCAGCAGTCCCCGGACAGGTACCTACAATGAGCAGTTCTTC. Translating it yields CASSPRTGTYNEQFF.

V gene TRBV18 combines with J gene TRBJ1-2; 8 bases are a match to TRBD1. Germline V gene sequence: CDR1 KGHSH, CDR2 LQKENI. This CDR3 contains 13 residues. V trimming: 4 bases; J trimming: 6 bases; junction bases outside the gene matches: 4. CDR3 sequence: CASSLDRGHGYTF. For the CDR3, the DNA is TGTGCCAGCTCACTAGACAGGGGTCATGGCTACACCTTC.

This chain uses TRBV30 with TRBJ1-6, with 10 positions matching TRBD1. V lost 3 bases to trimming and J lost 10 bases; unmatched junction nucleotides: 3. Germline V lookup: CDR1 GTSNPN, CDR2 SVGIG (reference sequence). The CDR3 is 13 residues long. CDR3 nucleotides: TGTGCCTGGAGGACAGGGGGCTGGTCACCCCTCCACTTT. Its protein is CAWRTGGWSPLHF.

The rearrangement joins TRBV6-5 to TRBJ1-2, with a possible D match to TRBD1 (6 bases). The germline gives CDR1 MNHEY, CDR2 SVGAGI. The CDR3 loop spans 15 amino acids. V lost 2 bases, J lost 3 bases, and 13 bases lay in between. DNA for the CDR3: TGTGCCAGCAGTTACGGGGGGGCAGGGGACTATGGCTACACCTTC. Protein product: CASSYGGAGDYGYTF.

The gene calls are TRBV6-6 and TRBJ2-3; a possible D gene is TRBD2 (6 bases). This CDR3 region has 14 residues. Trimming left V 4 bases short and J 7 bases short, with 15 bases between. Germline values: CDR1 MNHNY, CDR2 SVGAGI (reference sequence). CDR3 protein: CASSSPGRENTQYF. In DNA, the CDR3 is TGTGCCAGCAGTTCGCCGGGTCGGGAGAATACGCAGTATTTT.

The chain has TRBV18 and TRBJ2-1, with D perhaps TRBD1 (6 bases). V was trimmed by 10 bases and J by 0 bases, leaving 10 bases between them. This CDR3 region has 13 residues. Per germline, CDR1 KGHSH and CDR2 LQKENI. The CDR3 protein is CATQGPSYNEQFF. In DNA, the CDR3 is TGTGCCACCCAGGGGCCCTCCTACAATGAGCAGTTCTTC. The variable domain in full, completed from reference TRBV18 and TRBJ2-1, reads NAGVMQNPRHLVRRRGQEARLRCSPMKGHSHVYWYRQLPEEGLKFMVYLQKENIIDESGMPKERFSAEFPKEGPSILRIQQVVRGDSAAYFCATQGPSYNEQFFGPGTRLTVL.

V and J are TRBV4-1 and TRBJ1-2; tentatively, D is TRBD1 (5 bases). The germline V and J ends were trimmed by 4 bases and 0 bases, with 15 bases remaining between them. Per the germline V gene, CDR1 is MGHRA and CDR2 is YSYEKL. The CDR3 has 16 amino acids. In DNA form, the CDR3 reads TGCGCCAGCAGCCGAAGCCCGACAGTTGCTAACTATGGCTACACCTTC. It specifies CASSRSPTVANYGYTF.

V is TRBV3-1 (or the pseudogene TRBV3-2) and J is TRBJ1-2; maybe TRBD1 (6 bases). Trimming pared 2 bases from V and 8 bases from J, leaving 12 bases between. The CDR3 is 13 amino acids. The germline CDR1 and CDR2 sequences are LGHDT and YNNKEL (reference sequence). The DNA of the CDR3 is TGTGCCAGCAGCCAAATGGGGGCTGGAGGCTACACCTTC. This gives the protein CASSQMGAGGYTF.

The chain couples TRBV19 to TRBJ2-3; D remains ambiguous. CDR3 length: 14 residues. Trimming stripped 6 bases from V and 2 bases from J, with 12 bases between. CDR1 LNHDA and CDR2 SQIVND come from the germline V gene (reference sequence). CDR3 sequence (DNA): TGTGCCAGTAGCCGCGAGTTATACACAGATACGCAGTATTTT. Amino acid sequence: CASSRELYTDTQYF.

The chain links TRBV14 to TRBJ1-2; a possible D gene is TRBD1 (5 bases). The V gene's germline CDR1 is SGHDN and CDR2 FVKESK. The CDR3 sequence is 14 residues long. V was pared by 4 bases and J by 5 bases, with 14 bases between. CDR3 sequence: CASSLLTGGYGYTF. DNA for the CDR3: TGTGCCAGCAGCCTCTTGACCGGGGGGTATGGCTACACCTTC.

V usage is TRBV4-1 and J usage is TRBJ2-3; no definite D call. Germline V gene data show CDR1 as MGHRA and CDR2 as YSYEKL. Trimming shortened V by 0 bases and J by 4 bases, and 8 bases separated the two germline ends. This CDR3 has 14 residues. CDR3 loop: CASSQDGPPDTQYF. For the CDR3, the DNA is TGCGCCAGCAGCCAAGATGGGCCCCCAGATACGCAGTATTTT.